This TCR beta chain was profiled in a study of cytomegalovirus exposure and HLA in healthy donors. Study conclusions and caveats: It was in a later analysis that TCR association rates were seen to vary by HLA locus, highest for DRB1 and lowest for HLA-C. The authors reported that TCR beta sequences could predict HLA-A and HLA-B alleles. These predictions were accurate for most subjects in the first cohort.

There are a few counts of this clone. Antigen: not known. Amplification used 60 Vbeta primers and 13 Jbeta primers. The authors' processing: An analysis performed later counted 81 million or so unique TCR beta chains (roughly 10 million of them shared). Generated by immunoSEQ multiplex PCR, the TCRdb table keeps only in-frame clones and is missing some. V, J and clone size are those of that table, while D and trimming were read from the DNA. Of 90,000 to 110,000 clones in the sample, roughly 15% were seen once. Sequenced input: PBMCs. The sequence came from a female donor in good health and CMV-seronegative.

Here the CDR3 reads CSTTGGFFHEQYF. CDR3 nucleotides: TGCAGCACGACAGGGGGCTTTTTCCACGAGCAGTACTTC. The rearrangement joins TRBV29-1 to TRBJ2-7; 10 nucleotides match TRBD1. This CDR3 is built from 13 residues. CDR1 and CDR2 from the germline V gene are SQVTM and ANQGSEA. Losses at the gene ends were 8 bases for V and 5 bases for J; bases not matched to a gene: 9.